Below, 24 T cell receptor beta chains from the same sample are listed, as sequenced in a study of control samples from healthy donors and cancer patients (TCRdb year 2020). The protocol used for the library was the immunoSEQ multiplex PCR assay. TCRdb's version of the immuneACCESS table is confined to in-frame rearrangements and falls short of the full clone set. An unresolved V gene accounts for under half of the shortfall where checked; the remainder is of unknown origin. The sample profile shows roughly 120,000 clones; around 96% of them were found once. Clones ranked in the top ten supply 3.6% of the sample. Sequenced input: blood. All receptors derive from a man aged 30 to 39 in good health.

CDR3 sequence (DNA): TGTGCCAGCAGTTACTCGAGAACGGGTCGAAACACCATATATTTT. Its translation: CASSYSRTGRNTIYF. The rearrangement uses TRBV6-5 and TRBJ1-3; D not certain. V gave up 0 bases and J gave up 5 bases, with 11 bases separating them. This CDR3 is 15 amino acids long. Germline V gene data show CDR1 as MNHEY and CDR2 as SVGAGI.

This chain connects TRBV7-2 to TRBJ1-5; no clear D gene. The CDR3 extends over 14 amino acids. V was shortened by 4 bases and J by 2 bases, with 9 bases between the two germline ends. Germline CDR1 reads SGHTA; CDR2 reads FQGNSA. The CDR3 here is CASSYLWGNQPQHF. CDR3 nucleotide sequence: TGTGCCAGCAGCTACTTGTGGGGCAATCAGCCCCAGCATTTT.

V is TRBV5-5 and J is TRBJ2-3; 14 bases match TRBD2. The CDR3 spans 15 residues. Germline assignment: CDR1 SGHKS and CDR2 YYEKEE (reference sequence). The V and J ends lost 5 bases and 6 bases, in that order; junction bases with no gene match: 5. This CDR3 reads CASSRLAGGLDTQYF. DNA of the CDR3: TGTGCCAGCAGTCGACTAGCGGGGGGGCTGGATACGCAGTATTTT.

The rearrangement joins TRBV6-5 to TRBJ1-6; D is undetermined. The CDR3 totals 13 residues. With 3 bases removed from V and 10 bases from J, the gap between germline ends came to 10 bases. The germline V gene encodes CDR1 MNHEY and CDR2 SVGAGI. As DNA, the CDR3 is TGTGCCAGCAGTTATAGCGGGGAATCACCCCTCCACTTT. Protein sequence: CASSYSGESPLHF.

The chain is built from TRBV6-5 and TRBJ2-1, with D perhaps TRBD1 or TRBD2 (5 bases each). The CDR3 length is 14 residues. The germline gives CDR1 MNHEY, CDR2 SVGAGI. V lost 5 bases and J 4 bases, leaving 12 bases between the germline ends. Here the CDR3 DNA reads TGTGCCAGCAGTCTCTCGGGACCTTACAATGAGCAGTTCTTC. The encoded protein is CASSLSGPYNEQFF.

The chain joins TRBV19 to TRBJ1-2; TRBD1 agrees at 8 bases. J lost 8 bases, V lost 7 bases, and 6 bases had no gene match. CDR3 length: 12 amino acids. Per germline, CDR1 LNHDA and CDR2 SQIVND (reference sequence). DNA of the CDR3: TGTGCCAGTACTACAGGGGGTTCGGGCTACACCTTC. This codes for CASTTGGSGYTF.

V and J are TRBV11-2 and TRBJ2-1, with D possibly being TRBD1 or TRBD2 (7 bases each). V was cut by 2 bases and J by 4 bases, with 15 bases left in between. There are 16 residues in the CDR3. Germline assignment: CDR1 SGHAT and CDR2 FQNNGV. CDR3 coding DNA: TGTGCCAGCAGCTTAACGCAGGGGGGGCAATACAATGAGCAGTTCTTC. Amino acid sequence: CASSLTQGGQYNEQFF.

The genes are TRBV12-5 and TRBJ1-1; D perhaps matches TRBD1 (5 bases). The CDR3 contains 14 residues. The ends were cut back, 4 bases at V and 0 bases at J, with 9 bases in the middle. In germline, CDR1 is LGHNT, CDR2 FRNRAP. Written as DNA, the CDR3 is TGTGCTAGTGGTTCAACAGGTCTGAACACTGAAGCTTTCTTT. Translated, it gives CASGSTGLNTEAFF. Looking up the rest from reference TRBV12-5 and TRBJ1-1 gives the full variable domain: DARVTQTPRHKVTEMGQEVTMRCQPILGHNTVFWYRQTMMQGLELLAYFRNRAPLDDSGMPKDRFSAEMPDATLATLKIQPSEPRDSAVYFCASGSTGLNTEAFFGQGTRLTVV.

The genes are TRBV4-3 and TRBJ1-5, with D possibly TRBD1 on 5 matching bases. The CDR3 is 13 amino acids. The V end was cut by 4 bases, the J end by 5 bases, with 9 bases between. CDR1 is LGHNA and CDR2 is YSLEER in the germline V gene. CDR3 protein: CASSRSRDQPQHF. The CDR3 DNA is TGCGCCAGCAGCCGGAGCAGGGATCAGCCCCAGCATTTT.

This clone came up once. V and J are TRBV6-1 and TRBJ1-1, with a possible D match to TRBD1 (5 bases). Per germline, CDR1 MNHNS and CDR2 SASEGT. Trimming cost V 3 bases and J 0 bases, with 14 bases left between them. CDR3 length equals 16 residues. DNA for the CDR3: TGTGCCAGCAGTGATGGTATGGGGCTATTGAACACTGAAGCTTTCTTT. It encodes CASSDGMGLLNTEAFF.

The gene calls are TRBV6-6 and TRBJ1-2, with a weak D call TRBD1 (5 bases). V lost 2 bases, J lost 6 bases, and 16 bases lay in between. The CDR3 has 15 residues. Germline V gene data show CDR1 as MNHNY and CDR2 as SVGAGI (reference sequence). For the CDR3, the DNA is TGTGCCAGCAGTTACACCCCCCGGTTAGGGGATGGCTACACCTTC. Translated, it gives CASSYTPRLGDGYTF.

The chain joins TRBV7-2 to TRBJ2-1, with 7 bases fitting TRBD1. With 5 bases clipped from V and 8 bases from J, the junction kept 9 bases outside the gene matches. The germline CDR1 and CDR2 sequences are SGHTA and FQGNSA. The CDR3 has 14 amino acids. As DNA, the CDR3 is TGTGCCAGCAGCCAATGGGACAGTGAATATGAGCAGTTCTTC. It codes for CASSQWDSEYEQFF.

V and J are TRBV6-5 and TRBJ2-7, with TRBD1 as a possible D gene (6 bases). This CDR3 comprises 12 residues. Germline assignment: CDR1 MNHEY and CDR2 SVGAGI. V gave up 5 bases and J gave up 5 bases, with 10 bases separating them. CDR3 residues: CASSTRTDEQYF. CDR3 DNA: TGTGCCAGCAGTACAAGGACAGACGAGCAGTACTTC.

The rearrangement uses TRBV10-3 and TRBJ1-2; D is perhaps TRBD1 (5 bases). The CDR3 length is 14 residues. CDR1 is ENHRY and CDR2 is SYGVKD in the germline V gene. V gave up 8 bases and J gave up 5 bases, with 18 bases separating them. In DNA form, the CDR3 reads TGTGCCATCTACTCCGGGGGAAGAAAGTATGGCTACACCTTC. Residues: CAIYSGGRKYGYTF.

The chain recombines TRBV18 with TRBJ1-3; tentatively, D is TRBD1 (6 bases). V gave up 2 bases and J gave up 11 bases, with 13 bases separating them. Germline CDR1 is KGHSH and CDR2 is LQKENI. There are 13 residues in the CDR3. The CDR3 is CASSPGRGESIYF. In DNA form, the CDR3 reads TGTGCCAGCTCACCAGGCAGGGGCGAGTCCATATATTTT.

The V call is TRBV19, the J call TRBJ1-1; maybe TRBD1 (6 bases). Germline loops: CDR1 LNHDA, CDR2 SQIVND (reference sequence). Trimming took 6 bases from V and 0 from J, leaving 14 bases between them. The length of the CDR3 is 15 residues. The DNA for the CDR3 is TGTGCCAGTAGCTCACAGGGTTCTCTGAACACTGAAGCTTTCTTT. Protein sequence: CASSSQGSLNTEAFF.

DNA for the CDR3: TGTGCCACCAGTGATTCGGTGACAGGTCACATCACAGATACGCAGTATTTT. Translated: CATSDSVTGHITDTQYF. This chain connects TRBV24-1 to TRBJ2-3; a possible D gene is TRBD1 (6 bases). Trimming took 2 bases from V and 2 from J, leaving 16 bases between them. This CDR3 comprises 17 residues. Germline CDR1 KGHDR, CDR2 SFDVKD.

V and J are TRBV29-1 and TRBJ1-2; TRBD1 is a possible D gene (5 bases). The CDR3 spans 11 residues. Germline values: CDR1 SQVTM, CDR2 ANQGSEA. Trimming took 6 bases from V and 8 from J, leaving 13 bases between them. The CDR3 loop reads CSVRDLEGYTF. The CDR3 nucleotides are TGCAGCGTGAGGGACTTGGAGGGCTACACCTTC. The entire variable domain, with the rest obtained from reference TRBV29-1 and TRBJ1-2, is as follows: SAVISQKPSRDICQRGTSLTIQCQVDSQVTMMFWYRQQPGQSLTLIATANQGSEATYESGFVIDKFPISRPNLTFSTLTVSNMSPEDSSIYLCSVRDLEGYTFGSGTRLTVV.

This clone came up once. V and J are TRBV19 and TRBJ2-5; D unresolved. V lost 0 bases to trimming and J lost 5 bases, with 4 bases between them. CDR3 length equals 12 residues. Germline CDR1 reads LNHDA; CDR2 reads SQIVND (reference sequence). CDR3 sequence reads: CASSIEGETQYF. The DNA of the CDR3 is TGTGCCAGTAGTATAGAAGGGGAGACCCAGTACTTC. The entire variable domain, with the rest obtained from reference TRBV19 and TRBJ2-5, is as follows: DGGITQSPKYLFRKEGQNVTLSCEQNLNHDAMYWYRQDPGQGLRLIYYSQIVNDFQKGDIAEGYSVSREKKESFPLTVTSAQKNPTAFYLCASSIEGETQYFGPGTRLLVL.

The chain joins TRBV25-1 to TRBJ1-5; D is uncertain. The CDR3 totals 13 residues. Germline lookup yields CDR1 MGHDK and CDR2 SYGVNS. V was trimmed by 6 bases and J by 0 bases, leaving 6 bases between them. In DNA form, the CDR3 reads TGTGCCAGCAGGGGGTATAGCAATCAGCCCCAGCATTTT. The encoded protein is CASRGYSNQPQHF.

The DNA for the CDR3 is TGTGCCAGCAGTTTGAACCAAGCCTATGGCTACACCTTC. This codes for CASSLNQAYGYTF. The rearrangement uses TRBV27 and TRBJ1-2; D remains unclear. Trimming removed 3 bases from V and 4 bases from J, with 9 bases in between. CDR3 length: 13 amino acids. The germline CDR1 and CDR2 sequences are MNHEY and SMNVEV (reference sequence).

This clone was detected only once. The V gene is TRBV7-3, the J gene TRBJ2-2; 9 bases align to TRBD1. Unmatched junction bases numbered 7, after V lost 4 bases and J lost 4 bases. Germline V lookup: CDR1 SGHTA, CDR2 FQGTGA. The CDR3 runs 16 residues. CDR3 in amino acids: CASSSGTGPSTGELFF. For the CDR3, the DNA is TGTGCCAGCAGCTCCGGGACAGGGCCCTCCACCGGGGAGCTGTTTTTT.

V is TRBV3-1 (or the pseudogene TRBV3-2) and J is TRBJ2-3; possibly TRBD1 for D (6 bases). The V and J ends lost 3 bases and 1 base respectively, with 17 bases between them. CDR1 is LGHDT, CDR2 YNNKEL, per germline (reference sequence). There are 17 residues in the CDR3. The CDR3 DNA reads as TGTGCCAGCAGCCAGTCGACCCGACAGGACGGCACAGATACGCAGTATTTT. This codes for CASSQSTRQDGTDTQYF.

This clone was seen a single time. The chain uses TRBV5-1 and TRBJ2-5; TRBD2 aligns across 7 bases. Germline CDR1 SGHRS, CDR2 YFSETQ. The CDR3 length is 16 residues. Germline trimming cut 4 bases from V and 2 bases from J; bases unmatched to any gene: 11. The CDR3 bases are TGCGCCAGCAGCCGTCAGCGGGGCGGAGGGCAAGAGACCCAGTACTTC. Translating it yields CASSRQRGGGQETQYF.